This is a list of T cell receptor beta chains from one sample in a study of T cells in pancreatic ductal adenocarcinoma. Libraries were prepared by immunoSEQ multiplex PCR; TCRdb keeps only in-frame clonotypes and omits some of them. The sample lists over 100,000 clones, 90% to 95% occurring once. The sample taken for sequencing was PBMCs. The receptors derive from a human donor with pancreatic ductal adenocarcinoma. Both conserved end residues are part of each CDR3. The D gene is left open where the match is weak. For some rows the clone size is stated as once, few or many, or as a class when expanded; others skip it.

once	TRBJ2-1	-	TRBV10-3	TGTGCCATCAAAGGGGCTGAAAGCGCATACAATGAGCAGTTCTTC	CAIKGAESAYNEQFF
-	TRBJ1-1	-	TRBV28	TGTGCCAGCAGTTTAGGGGCAGGACCAAGGGCTGAAGCTTTCTTT	CASSLGAGPRAEAFF
-	TRBJ1-2	-	TRBV14	TGTGCCAGCAGCCACGGGGTCCAATTCTATGGCTACACCTTC	CASSHGVQFYGYTF
-	TRBJ1-1	TRBD1	TRBV9	TGTGCCAGCACCCTCCTTCGACAGGGAGAGACTGAAGCTTTCTTT	CASTLLRQGETEAFF
-	TRBJ1-2	TRBD1	TRBV7-9	TGTGCCAGCAGCTTAGGGGACAGCTACTATGGCTACACCTTC	CASSLGDSYYGYTF
once	TRBJ2-1	TRBD1	TRBV27	TGTGCCAGCAGTTGGGGACAGGGGATATACAATGAGCAGTTCTTC	CASSWGQGIYNEQFF
-	TRBJ1-3	-	TRBV30	TGTGCCTGGAATGGCTTGCCTGGAAACACCATATATTTT	CAWNGLPGNTIYF
-	TRBJ2-3	-	TRBV14	TGTGCCAGCAGCCCAGGATTTAGCACAGATACGCAGTATTTT	CASSPGFSTDTQYF
-	TRBJ2-1	-	TRBV5-8	TGTGCCAGCAGCTTTACAGGGAGCTCCTACAATGAGCAGTTCTTC	CASSFTGSSYNEQFF
-	TRBJ2-5	-	TRBV7-6	TGTGCCAGCAGCCGCACTCAAGAGACCCAGTACTTC	CASSRTQETQYF
once	TRBJ2-7	-	TRBV28	TGTGCCAGCAGTTTAGTCCGGGGCTACGAGCAGTACTTC	CASSLVRGYEQYF
-	TRBJ2-7	-	TRBV7-3	TGTGCCAGCAGCTTCGGGAGTAACTACGAGCAGTACTTC	CASSFGSNYEQYF
-	TRBJ2-5	TRBD2	TRBV7-7	TGTGCTAGCAGCTTATCTGAAGCGGGAGCAGAGACCCAGTACTTC	CASSLSEAGAETQYF
-	TRBJ2-7	TRBD2	TRBV6-5	TGTGCCAGCAGTTACGATGGCGGAGTAGCGGGAGTCGAGCAGTACTTC	CASSYDGGVAGVEQYF
-	TRBJ2-3	-	TRBV9	TGTGCCAGCAGCGTAATGAGAGTCGGGGATACGCAGTATTTT	CASSVMRVGDTQYF
-	TRBJ2-1	-	TRBV10-1	TGCGCCAGCAGCCCATACAGGGACACCTACAATGAGCAGTTCTTC	CASSPYRDTYNEQFF
-	TRBJ2-5	-	TRBV11-2	TGTGCCAGCAGCCCCTATGGCCAGGGGGAGACCCAGTACTTC	CASSPYGQGETQYF
-	TRBJ2-5	TRBD1	TRBV7-2	TGTGCCAGCAGCGCTCGGGACAGAGGCACCCAGTACTTC	CASSARDRGTQYF
-	TRBJ1-1	-	TRBV27	TGTGCCAGCAGTACGTCCCACACTGGGGGGACTGAAGCTTTCTTT	CASSTSHTGGTEAFF
-	TRBJ2-2	TRBD1	TRBV5-1	TGCGCCAGCAGTACGGGACAGGGGACGACCGGGGAGCTGTTTTTT	CASSTGQGTTGELFF
-	TRBJ1-5	TRBD1	TRBV2	TGTGCCAGCAGCCGACAGGGAGATCAGCCCCAGCATTTT	CASSRQGDQPQHF
-	TRBJ2-7	TRBD2	TRBV5-1	TGCGCCAGCAGCTTCACTAGCGGGACGAGGTACGAGCAGTACTTC	CASSFTSGTRYEQYF
once	TRBJ2-7	-	TRBV7-9	TGTGCCAGCAGCTTAGCGTCGATGCCAAGTGAGGAGCAGTACTTC	CASSLASMPSEEQYF
-	TRBJ2-2	TRBD1	TRBV5-1	TGCGCCAGCAGCTGGGACAGGGGGGACACCGGGGAGCTGTTTTTT	CASSWDRGDTGELFF
-	TRBJ2-2	-	TRBV14	TGTGCCAGCAGTTTACTATCCGCGGCCGGGGAGCTGTTTTTT	CASSLLSAAGELFF
-	TRBJ2-2	-	TRBV19	TGTGCCAGTACCCTACAGGGAAACACCGGGGAGCTGTTTTTT	CASTLQGNTGELFF
-	TRBJ1-3	TRBD1	TRBV4-1	TGCGCCAGCAGCCCCGGACAGGGGTATGGAAACACCATATATTTT	CASSPGQGYGNTIYF
-	TRBJ2-3	TRBD2	TRBV4-1	TGCGCCAGCAGACTCGGCGGGGGGACAGATACGCAGTATTTT	CASRLGGGTDTQYF
-	TRBJ2-3	TRBD2	TRBV5-4	TGTGCCAGCAGCTCCCAGCGGGAGGGAAAAGATACGCAGTATTTT	CASSSQREGKDTQYF
once	TRBJ2-7	-	TRBV5-6	TGTGCCAGCAGCTTGGCGGGCGAGCAGTACTTC	CASSLAGEQYF
-	TRBJ2-3	-	TRBV19	TGTGCCAGTAGTATAGACGGGGAGCCCCCAGATACGCAGTATTTT	CASSIDGEPPDTQYF
-	TRBJ2-7	TRBD2	TRBV18	TGTGCCAGCTCACCACCGGGTAGCGGGAGTGGGTACGAGCAGTACTTC	CASSPPGSGSGYEQYF
-	TRBJ2-5	TRBD2	TRBV10-3	TGTGCCGCCACTAGCGGGGGGCTCCAAGAGACCCAGTACTTC	CAATSGGLQETQYF
-	TRBJ2-1	-	TRBV6-5	TGTGCCAGCAGTTACTCGTCATACAATGAGCAGTTCTTC	CASSYSSYNEQFF
-	TRBJ2-7	-	TRBV15	TGTGCCACCAGCAGAGGTCACGGGAGCTCCTACGAGCAGTACTTC	CATSRGHGSSYEQYF
-	TRBJ2-5	TRBD1	TRBV5-1	TGCGCCAGCCTCGGGGACAGCACTCAAGAGACCCAGTACTTC	CASLGDSTQETQYF
-	TRBJ2-3	TRBD2	TRBV10-3	TGTGCCATCAGTGTTCTAGCGGGAGGGAATAGTACGCAGTATTTT	CAISVLAGGNSTQYF
-	TRBJ1-1	-	TRBV19	TGTGCCAGTAGTCTTATTGAGGACACTGAAGCTTTCTTT	CASSLIEDTEAFF
-	TRBJ1-2	-	TRBV7-9	TGTGCCAGCAGCTTAGTGGCAAACGGCTACACCTTC	CASSLVANGYTF
-	TRBJ2-1	TRBD1	TRBV10-3	TGTGCCATCAGGGAACAGGGGACAGAGCAGTTCTTC	CAIREQGTEQFF
-	TRBJ2-7	TRBD2	TRBV9	TGTGCCAGCAGCCCAGGACTAGCGGGAGGATACGAGCAGTACTTC	CASSPGLAGGYEQYF
-	TRBJ2-6	-	TRBV4-2	TGTGCCAGCAGCCAAGTCTGGGACAGGGCCAACGTCCTGACTTTC	CASSQVWDRANVLTF
-	TRBJ2-3	TRBD2	TRBV27	TGTGCCAGCAGTCGCAGGGTAGGAGGGAGGGCCGAAGATACGCAGTATTTT	CASSRRVGGRAEDTQYF